Following are 10 T cell receptor beta chains from one sample sequenced in a study of T cell responses to AZD1222 COVID-19 vaccine. Measured with immunoSEQ multiplex PCR; TCRdb has only the in-frame clones, and not every one. Of roughly 95,000 clones listed, roughly 90% were seen once; the top ten hold 3.1%. Sequencing was performed on peripheral blood, taken 28 days after the second AZD1222 dose. The receptors derive from an adult who received the AZD1222 COVID-19 vaccine.

The V gene is TRBV6-4, the J gene TRBJ1-6; TRBD1 matches 7 bases. The trim removed 6 bases at V and 7 bases at J, leaving 9 bases unmatched. The CDR3 sequence is 15 residues long. Germline-derived CDR1 and CDR2 are MRHNA and SNTAGT. The CDR3 spells CASREQTGSNSPLHF. For the CDR3, the DNA is TGTGCCAGCAGAGAGCAGACAGGGTCGAATTCACCCCTCCACTTT.

The V call is TRBV5-4, the J call TRBJ2-2; D gene uncertain. CDR1 is SGHNT, CDR2 YYREEE, per germline (reference sequence). The CDR3 runs to 12 residues. Between the trimmed V and J ends, which lost 6 bases and 6 bases, there was a span of 9 bases. The CDR3 sequence is CASTNTAGELFF. CDR3 DNA: TGTGCCAGCACCAATACCGCCGGGGAGCTGTTTTTT.

This clone has just one count. This chain uses TRBV5-1 with TRBJ2-5, with 9 bases lining up with TRBD1. Germline V gene lookup returns CDR1 SGHRS and CDR2 YFSETQ. The CDR3 runs to 14 residues. V was clipped by 3 bases and J by 4 bases; unmatched bases: 4. The CDR3 nucleotides are TGCGCCAGCAGCTGGGGGACAGGGCCAGAGACCCAGTACTTC. Residues: CASSWGTGPETQYF.

The chain employs TRBV15 and TRBJ2-7; D tentatively fits TRBD1 or TRBD2 (5 bases each). With 2 bases removed from V and 3 bases from J, the gap between germline ends came to 23 bases. Germline V gene lookup returns CDR1 LNHNV and CDR2 YYDKDF (reference sequence). The CDR3 is 18 amino acids. This CDR3 is CATSRPGPHLGRFYEQYF. The CDR3 nucleotides are TGTGCCACCAGCAGACCGGGACCACATCTTGGGCGTTTCTACGAGCAGTACTTC.

This CDR3 reads CASRAGTSSSEQFF. Here the CDR3 DNA reads TGTGCCAGCAGAGCCGGGACTAGCTCGAGTGAGCAGTTCTTC. The chain joins TRBV9 to TRBJ2-1; 9 bases are a match to TRBD2. The length of the CDR3 is 14 residues. The V and J ends lost 5 bases and 9 bases, in that order; junction bases with no gene match: 9. The germline CDR1 and CDR2 sequences are SGDLS and YYNGEE.

The CDR3 nucleotides are TGTGCCAGCAGCTCTAGCGGGGGGGCCCGGGAGACCCAGTACTTC. Translated: CASSSSGGARETQYF. The chain joins TRBV7-6 to TRBJ2-5, with 12 positions matching TRBD2. The CDR3 has 15 amino acids. CDR1 is SGHVS and CDR2 is FNYEAQ in the germline V gene. V was clipped by 4 bases and J by 5 bases; unmatched bases: 5.

This chain joins TRBV28 and TRBJ2-7; 8 bases are shared with TRBD2. Germline-derived CDR1 and CDR2 are MDHEN and SYDVKM. After removal of 8 bases from V and 6 bases from J, the junction contained 9 bases not matched to a gene. The CDR3 is 13 residues long. The CDR3 region is CASLGGGWGEQYF. As DNA, the CDR3 is TGTGCCAGCCTCGGGGGGGGCTGGGGCGAGCAGTACTTC.

V gene TRBV7-6 combines with J gene TRBJ1-3, with D possibly TRBD1 on 5 matching bases. From germline, CDR1 is SGHVS and CDR2 FNYEAQ. Trimming pared 5 bases from V and 5 bases from J, leaving 25 bases between. This CDR3 comprises 18 residues. CDR3 sequence: CASSPTLGGTTLRNTIYF. CDR3 DNA sequence: TGTGCCAGCAGCCCGACTTTGGGGGGGACGACCCTAAGAAACACCATATATTTT.

This chain joins TRBV4-1 and TRBJ2-5; weak D call: TRBD1 (6 bases). V was clipped by 1 base and J by 2 bases, with 14 bases between them. Germline CDR1 is MGHRA and CDR2 is YSYEKL. The CDR3 spans 16 residues. This CDR3 reads CASSQGTAPPQETQYF. CDR3 sequence (DNA): TGCGCCAGCAGCCAAGGGACAGCTCCCCCACAAGAGACCCAGTACTTC.

This chain joins TRBV7-9 and TRBJ2-1, with 9 bases that match TRBD1. The CDR3 has 15 residues. CDR1 SEHNR and CDR2 FQNEAQ come from the germline V gene (reference sequence). Unmatched junction bases numbered 8, after V lost 4 bases and J lost 7 bases. This chain's CDR3 is CASSSDRGYYNEQFF. The CDR3 DNA reads as TGTGCCAGCAGCTCGGACAGGGGTTATTATAATGAGCAGTTCTTC.